This T cell receptor (beta chain) was recovered during a study of molecular identifiers for immune sequencing clone quantification. This clonotype came up many times. Germline assignment: CDR1 KGHDR and CDR2 SFDVKD. With 4 bases removed from V and 1 base from J, the gap between germline ends came to 7 bases. The CDR3 loop spans 14 amino acids. MiXCR was run by TCRdb on the PCR reads, yielding one entry per CDR3 protein. The data hold 65,000 or so distinct CDR3 sequences, with approximately 18% observed a single time. Sequencing was done on a sample of naive CD8+ T cells from blood, with Jurkat cell RNA spiked in. The subset denotes: FACS-sorted CD8+CD4-CCR7+CD45RA+ naive T cells. This receptor was obtained from a human donor in good health. Some libraries in this study had Jurkat cell RNA spiked in. V and J are TRBV24-1 and TRBJ1-5; D is unresolved. CDR3 nucleotides: TGTGCCACCAGTGAATTAGGGAGCAATCAGCCCCAGCATTTT. It yields the protein CATSELGSNQPQHF.